This T cell receptor (beta chain) was observed in a study of beta chain features in type 1 diabetes. Remarks on this clone: As yet, its antigen is unknown.

Each of the sorted populations had a purity greater than 98%. Germline CDR1 and CDR2: SGHRS and YFSETQ. There are 15 residues in the CDR3. V trimming: 2 bases; J trimming: 4 bases; junction bases outside the gene matches: 3. Study-wide results and caveats: Moderate but significant shortening of TCRB CDR3s was recorded in all four CD4+ subsets from Type 1 diabetes patients.

Expressed TCRB transcripts were sequenced, since all the RNA that had been isolated was reverse transcribed. Each sample of naive, central memory or regulatory T cells had, on average, around 3.5 million reads. Measured with immunoSEQ multiplex PCR; TCRdb has only the in-frame clones, and not every one. The top ten hold about 0.065% of the sample, which has hundreds of thousands of clones, 25% to 35% seen once. This TCR derives from a man aged 18-30 years in good health. Sequenced input: naive CD4+ T cells from blood. The chain links TRBV5-1 to TRBJ2-7; TRBD2 aligns across 13 bases. Here the CDR3 reads CASSFELAGGYEQYF. The CDR3 coding sequence is TGCGCCAGCAGCTTTGAACTAGCGGGAGGGTACGAGCAGTACTTC. The variable domain in full, completed from reference TRBV5-1 and TRBJ2-7, reads KAGVTQTPRYLIKTRGQQVTLSCSPISGHRSVSWYQQTPGQGLQFLFEYFSETQRNKGNFPGRFSGRQFSNSRSEMNVSTLELGDSALYLCASSFELAGGYEQYFGPGTRLTVT.